Below are 8 T cell receptor beta chains sequenced from a single sample in a study of cytomegalovirus exposure and HLA in healthy donors. This PCR relied on a set of 60 Vbeta primers and 13 Jbeta primers. The data were produced by immunoSEQ multiplex PCR, yet TCRdb's version contains in-frame clones alone and is incomplete. Among about 150,000 clones listed, roughly 90% were seen once. Sequenced input: PBMCs. These receptors all stem from a woman aged 40 to 49 in good health and CMV-seronegative.

The chain combines TRBV10-3 with TRBJ2-1, with TRBD1 identical over 7 bases. Germline V gene lookup returns CDR1 ENHRY and CDR2 SYGVKD. J gave up 6 bases and V 2 bases, and 7 bases lay outside the gene matches. The CDR3 is 15 residues long. The CDR3 loop is CAISETLAGGNEQFF. The CDR3 coding sequence is TGTGCCATCAGTGAGACATTGGCAGGGGGCAATGAGCAGTTCTTC.

The CDR3 DNA sequence: TGTGCCAGCTCACCACCGTCTAGCGGGAACACCGGGGAGCTGTTTTTT. This translates into CASSPPSSGNTGELFF. The chain recombines TRBV18 with TRBJ2-2; 7 bases match TRBD2. This CDR3 has 16 amino acids. Germline V gene sequence: CDR1 KGHSH, CDR2 LQKENI. The V and J ends lost 0 bases and 1 base, in that order; junction bases with no gene match: 2.

This clone was picked up one time. V and J are TRBV7-9 and TRBJ1-4, with 8 positions matching TRBD1. The V gene end was trimmed by 5 bases and the J gene end by 5 bases; junction bases not matched to a gene: 4. Germline-derived CDR1 and CDR2 are SEHNR and FQNEAQ (reference sequence). CDR3 length: 14 residues. CDR3 DNA: TGTGCCAGCAGCCCGCAGGGGGCAAATGAAAAACTGTTTTTT. Protein product: CASSPQGANEKLFF.

This chain uses TRBV9 with TRBJ2-7, with 7 bases matching TRBD2. Trimming at V came to 8 bases and at J to 3 bases, leaving 14 bases not matched to a gene. The CDR3 extends over 15 amino acids. Germline CDR1 SGDLS, CDR2 YYNGEE. The CDR3 sequence: CASSEAGTINYEQYF. The CDR3 nucleotides are TGTGCCAGTTCGGAAGCGGGAACCATTAACTACGAGCAGTACTTC.

This rearrangement joins TRBV4-1 to TRBJ2-3, with a tentative D call TRBD2 (6 bases). There are 17 residues in the CDR3. CDR1 is MGHRA and CDR2 is YSYEKL in the germline V gene. Trimming removed 2 bases from V and 3 bases from J, with 18 bases in between. CDR3 nucleotides: TGCGCCAGCAGCCAACTAGCGCAGGGAGAGCGGACAGATACGCAGTATTTT. It codes for CASSQLAQGERTDTQYF.

The DNA of the CDR3 is TGTGCCAGCAGCTTCGGGGGAGGTGGCGAGCAGTACTTC. The encoded protein is CASSFGGGGEQYF. The chain is built from TRBV5-6 and TRBJ2-7, with D perhaps TRBD2 (6 bases). The CDR3 sequence is 13 residues long. Per germline, CDR1 SGHDT and CDR2 YYEEEE. Trimming stripped 2 bases from V and 6 bases from J, with 12 bases between.

This clone was recorded only once. V usage is TRBV6-5 and J usage is TRBJ2-7; TRBD2 aligns across 7 bases. V lost 7 bases and J lost 7; bases outside the gene matches: 4. Germline V lookup: CDR1 MNHEY, CDR2 SVGAGI. The CDR3 runs 11 residues. Written as DNA, the CDR3 is TGTGCCAGCAACTCCGGGAGGGAGCAGTACTTC. Translating gives CASNSGREQYF.

In the case of this clone: Mismatch with germline at one junction end may stem from a read error. The chain carries TRBV7-9 and TRBJ2-7, with 10 bases aligning to TRBD1. This CDR3 spans 14 amino acids. Looked up from germline, CDR1 is SEHNR and CDR2 is FQNEAQ (reference sequence). This CDR3 is CSSSFGQGAYEQYF. In DNA form, the CDR3 reads TGTTCCAGCAGCTTTGGACAGGGGGCCTACGAGCAGTACTTC.